The clone carrying this T cell receptor (beta chain) was detected many times. Antigen specificity is unknown. Trimming shortened V by 6 bases and J by 0 bases, and 14 bases separated the two germline ends. This CDR3 has 14 residues. The germline V gene encodes CDR1 DFQATT and CDR2 SNEGSKA (reference sequence). No treatment had been given to any patient before thyroid surgery. These data belong to a study of metastatic and nonmetastatic thyroid tumors. Study in general: Patients with malignant and benign thyroid disease provided blood and tumor or nodule tissue, whose repertoires were compared. Regarding the study as a whole: It was reported that TCR beta diversity was significantly higher in malignant thyroid tumors than benign nodules, in blood and tumor.

Per the authors' pipeline: To classify distant metastasis in papillary thyroid cancer, a model was built from CDR3 differences across clinicopathological groups. TCRdb re-called the PCR reads through MiXCR. These V and J calls rely on TCRdb rather than the paper's analysis. The data contain about 90,000 clones, roughly 8.6% of them singletons. This receptor was taken from a female donor with papillary thyroid cancer or a benign thyroid nodule (not recorded which). Some clones in this sample may be carry-over from other donors' samples. The sample consisted of blood. The rearrangement joins TRBV20-1 to TRBJ1-2; D uncertain. CDR3 bases: TGCAGTGCCCAACTCAGAGGTCCTAACTATGGCTACACCTTC. This sequence encodes CSAQLRGPNYGYTF.